The 11 T cell receptor beta chains given below trace back to one sample, sequenced in a study of blood T cell repertoires in COVID-19 (dated by TCRdb to 2018 to 2020). Libraries were made using the immunoSEQ multiplex PCR assay. Entries here come from immuneACCESS through TCRdb and include only in-frame sequences with V and J called. Some clones fail to appear in such tables; in the studies checked, an unresolved V gene covers under half of the shortfall, and the cause of the remainder is unknown. Counted in this sample were a few hundred thousand clones; approximately 88% of them appeared once. The ten largest make up about 9.4% of the sample. The sample consisted of peripheral blood. The origin of the receptors is a woman in her seventies with COVID-19, enrolled during active disease.

The chain joins TRBV6-5 to TRBJ1-2; D ambiguous. Per the germline V gene, CDR1 is MNHEY and CDR2 is SVGAGI. The V and J ends lost 6 bases and 4 bases respectively, with 12 bases between them. The CDR3 totals 13 residues. CDR3 amino acids: CASSSGAGYGYTF. The DNA for the CDR3 is TGTGCCAGCAGCTCAGGAGCGGGCTATGGCTACACCTTC.

V usage is TRBV14 and J usage is TRBJ1-1; perhaps TRBD1 as D (5 bases). The length of the CDR3 is 13 residues. Trimming took 6 bases from V and 3 from J, leaving 11 bases between them. Per the germline V gene, CDR1 is SGHDN and CDR2 is FVKESK. CDR3 loop: CASRKQEYTEAFF. CDR3 coding DNA: TGTGCCAGCAGGAAACAGGAGTACACTGAAGCTTTCTTT.

This clone was seen more than once but under ten times. The chain combines TRBV21-1 with TRBJ1-5; the listed D gene, TRBD1, was not tested against the DNA. TRBV21-1 is reported as a pseudogene. The CDR3 spans 15 residues. CDR3 nucleotide sequence: TGTGCCAGCAGCCGACTCCAGACAGGGGGTCAGCCCCAGCATTTT. Its protein is CASSRLQTGGQPQHF.

The chain links TRBV7-2 to TRBJ1-1, with TRBD1 matching 10 bases. After removal of 6 bases from V and 3 bases from J, the junction contained 10 bases not matched to a gene. This CDR3 spans 16 amino acids. Germline lookup yields CDR1 SGHTA and CDR2 FQGNSA. The CDR3 DNA reads TGTGCCAGCAGGAGAGACAGGGGGCGGTTGGACACTGAAGCTTTCTTT. Translating gives CASRRDRGRLDTEAFF.

This clone has just one count. This sample also contains other DNA sequences that code for the same CDR3. The V gene is TRBV2, the J gene TRBJ1-5; TRBD1 matches 10 bases. With V trimmed by 4 bases and J by 5 bases, 2 bases remained unmatched. Per germline, CDR1 SNHLY and CDR2 FYNNEI. The CDR3 length is 14 residues. CDR3 sequence (DNA): TGTGCCAGCAGTGCCGGGACAGGGGATCAGCCCCAGCATTTT. Its protein product is CASSAGTGDQPQHF.

Points on this clone: The sample has other DNA sequences that encode this CDR3 too. V is TRBV30 and J is TRBJ2-1; D unclear. Trimming took off 0 bases at V and 7 bases at J, with 4 bases between the two ends. CDR1 is GTSNPN and CDR2 is SVGIG in the germline V gene (reference sequence). CDR3 length equals 11 residues. The CDR3 spells CAWSVQNEQFF. The CDR3 DNA is TGTGCCTGGAGTGTACAAAATGAGCAGTTCTTC.

In DNA, the CDR3 is TGTGCCAGCACCACAATTCCCTCTGGGGCGTTGAATAGCAATCAGCCCCAGCATTTT. Amino acids: CASTTIPSGALNSNQPQHF. The V gene is TRBV28, the J gene TRBJ1-5, with D maybe TRBD1 (5 bases). The ends were cut back, 7 bases at V and 0 bases at J, with 25 bases in the middle. Germline loops: CDR1 MDHEN, CDR2 SYDVKM. This CDR3 spans 19 amino acids. Full variable domain (missing parts from reference TRBV28 and TRBJ1-5): DVKVTQSSRYLVKRTGEKVFLECVQDMDHENMFWYRQDPGLGLRLIYFSYDVKMKEKGDIPEGYSVSREKKERFSLILESASTNQTSMYLCASTTIPSGALNSNQPQHFGDGTRLSIL.

The chain carries TRBV18 and TRBJ2-7; D is uncertain. The CDR3 consists of 13 residues. Germline CDR1 and CDR2: KGHSH and LQKENI. The V end lost 0 bases, the J end lost 6 bases, and 9 bases lay between the germline ends. In DNA, the CDR3 is TGTGCCAGCTCACCACCACTAACCCCCGAGCAGTACTTC. Its translation is CASSPPLTPEQYF. Full variable domain (rest looked up from reference TRBV18 and TRBJ2-7): NAGVMQNPRHLVRRRGQEARLRCSPMKGHSHVYWYRQLPEEGLKFMVYLQKENIIDESGMPKERFSAEFPKEGPSILRIQQVVRGDSAAYFCASSPPLTPEQYFGPGTRLTVT.

The chain is built from TRBV18 and TRBJ1-4; 10 bases agree with TRBD1. The CDR3 spans 15 residues. V was pared by 3 bases and J by 8 bases, with 6 bases of the junction left unmatched. Germline lookup yields CDR1 KGHSH and CDR2 LQKENI. CDR3 in DNA: TGTGCCAGCTCACCTCTCGGGACAGGGGACGAAAAACTGTTTTTT. This translates into CASSPLGTGDEKLFF.

The CDR3 DNA reads as TGTGCCTGGAGTGCTCGGGTCACTGAAGCTTTCTTT. This translates into CAWSARVTEAFF. The rearrangement joins TRBV30 to TRBJ1-1; D is unclear. Looked up from germline, CDR1 is GTSNPN and CDR2 is SVGIG (reference sequence). The CDR3 length is 12 residues. The V end lost 1 base, the J end lost 4 bases, and 7 bases lay between the germline ends.

This chain joins TRBV18 and TRBJ2-3, with 7 bases fitting TRBD2. Germline V gene data show CDR1 as KGHSH and CDR2 as LQKENI. Germline trimming cut 3 bases from V and 3 bases from J; bases unmatched to any gene: 9. CDR3 length: 16 amino acids. The CDR3 reads CASSPGIGGSTDTQYF. DNA of the CDR3: TGTGCCAGCTCACCCGGGATCGGCGGGAGTACAGATACGCAGTATTTT.